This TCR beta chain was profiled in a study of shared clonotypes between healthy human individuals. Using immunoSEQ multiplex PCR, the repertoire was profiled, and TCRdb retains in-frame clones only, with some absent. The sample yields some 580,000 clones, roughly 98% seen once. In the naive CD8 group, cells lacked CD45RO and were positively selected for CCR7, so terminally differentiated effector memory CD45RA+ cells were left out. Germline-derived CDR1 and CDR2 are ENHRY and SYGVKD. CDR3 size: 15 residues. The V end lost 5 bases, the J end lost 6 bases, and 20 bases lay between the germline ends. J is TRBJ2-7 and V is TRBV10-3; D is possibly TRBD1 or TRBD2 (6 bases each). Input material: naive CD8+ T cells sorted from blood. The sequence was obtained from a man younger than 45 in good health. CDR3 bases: TGTGCCATCAGTTTCGGAGGGGGGACGGTCTCCGAGCAGTACTTC. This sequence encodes CAISFGGGTVSEQYF.